This T cell receptor (beta chain) is from a study of T cell changes during pregnancy in multiple sclerosis. The table lists this clone with a few counts. Data came from immunoSEQ multiplex PCR; TCRdb stores just in-frame clones and leaves some out. The data show a few thousand clones, around 77% seen once. The CDR3 is 16 amino acids. Looked up from germline, CDR1 is LNHDA and CDR2 is SQIVND (reference sequence). V was clipped by 5 bases and J by 8 bases; unmatched bases: 13. The chain is built from TRBV19 and TRBJ2-1; TRBD2 agrees at 9 bases. The clonotype originates from a female patient with multiple sclerosis, enrolled in a pregnancy study. Some clones in this sample may be carry-over from other donors' samples. Sequencing was carried out using CD4+ T cells from PBMCs (not recorded whether the cells were cultured). The CDR3 coding sequence is TGTGCCAGTAGTGTTTTAGCGGGAGTACAAGGGCATGAGCAGTTCTTC. Translated: CASSVLAGVQGHEQFF.